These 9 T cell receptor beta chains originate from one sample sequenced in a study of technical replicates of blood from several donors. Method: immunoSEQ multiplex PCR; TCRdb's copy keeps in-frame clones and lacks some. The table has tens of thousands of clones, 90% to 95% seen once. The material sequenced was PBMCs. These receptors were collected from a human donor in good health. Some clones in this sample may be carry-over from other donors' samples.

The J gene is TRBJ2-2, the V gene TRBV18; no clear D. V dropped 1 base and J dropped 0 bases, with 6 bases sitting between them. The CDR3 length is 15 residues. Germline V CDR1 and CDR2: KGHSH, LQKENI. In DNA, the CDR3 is TGTGCCAGCTCACCACGTAATGCGAACACCGGGGAGCTGTTTTTT. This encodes CASSPRNANTGELFF.

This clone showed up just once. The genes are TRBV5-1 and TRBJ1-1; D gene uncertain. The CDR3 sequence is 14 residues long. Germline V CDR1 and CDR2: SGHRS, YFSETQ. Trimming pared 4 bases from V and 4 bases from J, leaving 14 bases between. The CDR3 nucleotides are TGCGCCAGCAGCCCTGCACCTACGGGCACTGAAGCTTTCTTT. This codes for CASSPAPTGTEAFF.

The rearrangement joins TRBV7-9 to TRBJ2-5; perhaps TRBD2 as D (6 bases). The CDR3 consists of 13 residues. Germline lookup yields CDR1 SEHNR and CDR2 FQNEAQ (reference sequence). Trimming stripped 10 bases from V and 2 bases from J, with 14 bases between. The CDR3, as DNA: TGTGCCACCAACAATGGGGGGCAAGAGACCCAGTACTTC. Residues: CATNNGGQETQYF. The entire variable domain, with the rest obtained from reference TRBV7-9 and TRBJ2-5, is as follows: DTGVSQNPRHKITKRGQNVTFRCDPISEHNRLYWYRQTLGQGPEFLTYFQNEAQLEKSRLLSDRFSAERPKGSFSTLEIQRTEQGDSAMYLCATNNGGQETQYFGPGTRLLVL.

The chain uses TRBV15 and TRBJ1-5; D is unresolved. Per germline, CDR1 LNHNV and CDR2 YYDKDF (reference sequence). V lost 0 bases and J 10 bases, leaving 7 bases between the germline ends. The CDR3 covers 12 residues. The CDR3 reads CATSRDASPQHF. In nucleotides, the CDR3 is TGTGCCACCAGCAGAGATGCGAGCCCCCAGCATTTT.

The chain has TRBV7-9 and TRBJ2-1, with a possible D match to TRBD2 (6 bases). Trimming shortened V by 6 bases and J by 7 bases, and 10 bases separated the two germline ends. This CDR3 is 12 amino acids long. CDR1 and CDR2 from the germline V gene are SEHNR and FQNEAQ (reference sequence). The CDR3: CASRGGGNEQFF. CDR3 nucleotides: TGTGCCAGCAGGGGTGGGGGGAATGAGCAGTTCTTC.

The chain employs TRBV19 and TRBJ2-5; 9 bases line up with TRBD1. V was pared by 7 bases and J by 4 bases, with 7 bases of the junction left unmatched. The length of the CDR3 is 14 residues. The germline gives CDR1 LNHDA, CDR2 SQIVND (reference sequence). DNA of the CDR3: TGTGCCAGTATCGGACAGGGGTACGGAGAGACCCAGTACTTC. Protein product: CASIGQGYGETQYF.

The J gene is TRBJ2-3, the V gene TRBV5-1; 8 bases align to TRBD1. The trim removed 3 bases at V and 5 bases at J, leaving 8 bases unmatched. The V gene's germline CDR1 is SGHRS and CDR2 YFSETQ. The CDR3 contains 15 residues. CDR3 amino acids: CASSSMGQERDTQYF. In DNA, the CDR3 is TGCGCCAGCAGCTCTATGGGACAGGAGAGAGATACGCAGTATTTT.

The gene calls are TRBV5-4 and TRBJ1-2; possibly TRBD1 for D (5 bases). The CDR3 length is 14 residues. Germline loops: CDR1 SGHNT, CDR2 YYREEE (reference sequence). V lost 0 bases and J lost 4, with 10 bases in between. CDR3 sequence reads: CASSLVGGSYGYTF. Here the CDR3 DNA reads TGTGCCAGCAGCTTGGTCGGGGGATCCTATGGCTACACCTTC.

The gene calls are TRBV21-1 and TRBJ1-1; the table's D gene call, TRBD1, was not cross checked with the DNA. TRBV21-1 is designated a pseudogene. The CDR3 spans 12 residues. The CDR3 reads CASSTLGHQAFF. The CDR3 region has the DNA TGTGCCAGCAGCACCCTGGGGCATCAAGCTTTCTTT.